One sample yielded the 12 T cell receptor beta chains listed below, sequenced in a study of blood T cell repertoires in COVID-19. Assay: immunoSEQ multiplex PCR; the TCRdb copy retains only in-frame clones and omits some. The sample carries roughly 260,000 clones, around 90% recorded once. Sequencing was carried out using peripheral blood. The receptor set was obtained from a woman between 45 and 60 years old who had recovered from COVID-19.

V usage is TRBV14 and J usage is TRBJ2-1; 8 bases line up with TRBD1. Unmatched junction bases numbered 14, after V lost 4 bases and J lost 9 bases. CDR1 and CDR2 from the germline V gene are SGHDN and FVKESK. This CDR3 region has 16 residues. The CDR3 loop reads CASSPSPRQGSGEQFF. As DNA, the CDR3 is TGTGCCAGCAGCCCTTCCCCGAGACAGGGGTCCGGTGAGCAGTTCTTC. The full variable domain, with the rest looked up from reference TRBV14 and TRBJ2-1, is EAGVTQFPSHSVIEKGQTVTLRCDPISGHDNLYWYRRVMGKEIKFLLHFVKESKQDESGMPNNRFLAERTGGTYSTLKVQPAELEDSGVYFCASSPSPRQGSGEQFFGPGTRLTVL.

The rearrangement uses TRBV18 and TRBJ2-7; D may be TRBD2 (6 bases). This CDR3 spans 16 amino acids. The germline V gene encodes CDR1 KGHSH and CDR2 LQKENI. V was shortened by 6 bases and J by 2 bases, with 20 bases between the two germline ends. In DNA form, the CDR3 reads TGTGCCAGCTCGGCTTCCCTCGTTAGCGGTGCCTACGAGCAGTACTTC. It specifies CASSASLVSGAYEQYF.

The CDR3 is CASSVQGSEAFF. The CDR3 nucleotides are TGTGCCAGCAGTGTACAGGGCTCTGAAGCTTTCTTT. The V and J genes are TRBV12-3 or TRBV12-4 and TRBJ1-1, with D perhaps matching TRBD1 (6 bases). Trimming took off 5 bases at V and 6 bases at J, with 10 bases between the two ends. This CDR3 region has 12 residues.

The J gene is TRBJ2-7, the V gene TRBV4-2; 11 bases agree with TRBD1. The CDR3 length is 16 residues. Germline V gene lookup returns CDR1 LGHNA and CDR2 YNFKEQ. Trimming at V came to 3 bases and at J to 5 bases, leaving 9 bases not matched to a gene. The CDR3 coding sequence is TGTGCCAGCAGCCAGGCCCGGACAGGGGGCAGGAACGAGCAGTACTTC. This translates into CASSQARTGGRNEQYF.

This chain connects TRBV6-6 to TRBJ2-4; TRBD2 matches 7 bases. From germline, CDR1 is MNHNY and CDR2 SVGAGI (reference sequence). J was trimmed by 0 bases and V by 6 bases; bases with no gene match: 5. This CDR3 comprises 15 residues. CDR3 residues: CASSPGLLAKNIQYF. In DNA form, the CDR3 reads TGTGCCAGCAGCCCGGGACTACTAGCCAAAAACATTCAGTACTTC.

This sequence joins TRBV7-3 and TRBJ2-2; D is perhaps TRBD1 (5 bases). CDR3 length: 14 amino acids. V was clipped by 5 bases and J by 2 bases, with 9 bases between them. CDR1 and CDR2 (germline): SGHTA, FQGTGA. The CDR3 nucleotides are TGTGCCAGCAGCCGACAGCCCAACACCGGGGAGCTGTTTTTT. Translation: CASSRQPNTGELFF. Based on the CDR3 plus reference TRBV7-3 and TRBJ2-2, the full variable domain is GAGVSQTPSNKVTEKGKYVELRCDPISGHTALYWYRQSLGQGPEFLIYFQGTGAADDSGLPNDRFFAVRPEGSVSTLKIQRTERGDSAVYLCASSRQPNTGELFFGEGSRLTVL.

The chain joins TRBV6-2 or TRBV6-3 to TRBJ1-2; a possible D gene is TRBD1 (6 bases). The germline V gene encodes CDR1 MNHEY and CDR2 SVGEGT. The CDR3 runs to 16 residues. Trimming stripped 5 bases from V and 8 bases from J, with 24 bases between. This CDR3 is CASSPRRGTGPRGYTF. CDR3 bases: TGTGCCAGCAGTCCCCGTAGGGGGACGGGCCCTAGGGGCTACACCTTC.

V and J are TRBV7-3 and TRBJ2-2; D gene uncertain. Trimming removed 4 bases at V and 3 bases at J, with 3 bases between. This CDR3 has 12 amino acids. Germline CDR1 is SGHTA and CDR2 is FQGTGA. For the CDR3, the DNA is TGTGCCAGCAGCTCCTACACCGGGGAGCTGTTTTTT. Translating it yields CASSSYTGELFF.

The chain uses TRBV18 and TRBJ1-1; 7 bases line up with TRBD1. The CDR3 contains 11 residues. Germline V gene data show CDR1 as KGHSH and CDR2 as LQKENI. J gave up 12 bases and V 6 bases, and 7 bases lay outside the gene matches. In nucleotides, the CDR3 is TGTGCCAGCTCTCCCGACAGGGAGACTTTCTTT. As protein: CASSPDRETFF. Supplemented by reference TRBV18 and TRBJ1-1, the full variable domain reads NAGVMQNPRHLVRRRGQEARLRCSPMKGHSHVYWYRQLPEEGLKFMVYLQKENIIDESGMPKERFSAEFPKEGPSILRIQQVVRGDSAAYFCASSPDRETFFGQGTRLTVV.

The chain links TRBV20-1 to TRBJ2-1; 8 nucleotides match TRBD2. Trimming at V came to 3 bases and at J to 0 bases, leaving 7 bases not matched to a gene. The CDR3 loop spans 16 amino acids. CDR1 and CDR2 from the germline V gene are DFQATT and SNEGSKA (reference sequence). This chain's CDR3 is CSASGAGTSSYNEQFF. The CDR3 DNA sequence: TGCAGTGCTAGTGGAGCCGGGACTAGCTCCTACAATGAGCAGTTCTTC.

The chain employs TRBV5-1 and TRBJ2-2, with TRBD1 matching 12 bases. The CDR3 has 14 residues. Trimming took 9 bases from V and 5 from J; bases not matched to a gene: 5. CDR1 and CDR2 (germline): SGHRS, YFSETQ. The CDR3 reads CATRDRGPTGELFF. CDR3 coding DNA: TGCGCCACCCGGGACAGGGGGCCTACCGGGGAGCTGTTTTTT.

The genes are TRBV30 and TRBJ1-4; tentatively, D is TRBD1 (5 bases). Germline V gene sequence: CDR1 GTSNPN, CDR2 SVGIG (reference sequence). The CDR3 covers 15 residues. V lost 3 bases, J lost 6 bases, and 17 bases lay in between. CDR3 DNA sequence: TGTGCCTGGAGACCGCCTGGAACAGGTTATGAAAAACTGTTTTTT. Protein: CAWRPPGTGYEKLFF.